The clone carrying this T cell receptor (beta chain) was recorded many times. The antigen is not known. TCRdb re-derived calls from the reads in MiXCR, one entry per CDR3 protein. The sample lists 60,000 to 75,000 distinct CDR3 sequences, 25% to 30% occurring once. The data are from a study of T cell repertoires in cytomegalovirus infection. The CDR3 has 16 amino acids. Trimming took off 0 bases at V and 0 bases at J, with 15 bases between the two ends. Germline V gene sequence: CDR1 DFQATT, CDR2 SNEGSKA (reference sequence). Material: CD8+ T cells from cultured PBMCs, obtained from culture after CMV antigen stimulation. The chain recombines TRBV20-1 with TRBJ2-7; D may correspond to TRBD1 or TRBD2 (5 bases each). This receptor was obtained from a human donor in good health (CMV status not recorded). Some clones in this sample may be carry-over from other donors' samples. CDR3 sequence reads: CSARDRGRQPSYEQYF. DNA for the CDR3: TGCAGTGCTAGAGATCGGGGACGCCAGCCCTCCTACGAGCAGTACTTC.